This entry lists 24 T cell receptor beta chains sequenced from one sample in a study of cytomegalovirus exposure and HLA in healthy donors. In the PCR, 60 Vbeta and 13 Jbeta primers were used. Method: immunoSEQ multiplex PCR; TCRdb's copy keeps in-frame clones and lacks some. Of 100,000 to 150,000 clones listed, about 74% are singletons. Input material: PBMCs. Receptor source: a woman in her 50s in good health and CMV-seropositive.

The rearrangement joins TRBV27 to TRBJ2-5; 9 bases agree with TRBD2. Germline V gene data show CDR1 as MNHEY and CDR2 as SMNVEV (reference sequence). This CDR3 region has 18 residues. The ends lost 1 base at V and 1 base at J; junction bases unmatched: 10. CDR3 sequence (DNA): TGTGCCAGCAGTTTATTCTCGGGACTAGCCCGACCCCAAGAGACCCAGTACTTC. Protein sequence: CASSLFSGLARPQETQYF.

The rearrangement uses TRBV10-3 and TRBJ1-5; 7 nucleotides match TRBD1. The CDR3 consists of 16 residues. The ends lost 0 bases at V and 6 bases at J; junction bases unmatched: 8. Germline V gene data show CDR1 as ENHRY and CDR2 as SYGVKD. The chain's CDR3 is CAISESTPGGSQPQHF. CDR3 DNA: TGTGCCATCAGTGAGTCGACTCCAGGGGGTAGTCAGCCCCAGCATTTT.

The chain joins TRBV2 to TRBJ2-7; 9 positions agree with TRBD2. This CDR3 comprises 14 residues. Germline CDR1 and CDR2: SNHLY and FYNNEI. The V segment lost 5 bases and the J segment 7 bases; nucleotides outside the gene matches: 9. The CDR3 here is CASSSAGGAGEQYF. Here the CDR3 DNA reads TGTGCCAGCAGTTCCGCGGGGGGGGCGGGAGAGCAGTACTTC.

V and J are TRBV7-8 and TRBJ2-7; TRBD2 might be the D (6 bases). The V end lost 3 bases, the J end lost 3 bases, and 15 bases lay between the germline ends. Germline loops: CDR1 SGHVS, CDR2 FQNEAQ. The CDR3 runs to 15 residues. CDR3 sequence reads: CASSFQPSGLYEQYF. The CDR3 region has the DNA TGTGCCAGCAGCTTCCAACCGTCGGGACTCTACGAGCAGTACTTC. Drawing the rest from reference TRBV7-8 and TRBJ2-7, the complete variable domain is GAGVSQSPRYKVAKRGQDVALRCDPISGHVSLFWYQQALGQGPEFLTYFQNEAQLDKSGLPSDRFFAERPEGSVSTLKIQRTQQEDSAVYLCASSFQPSGLYEQYFGPGTRLTVT.

The chain employs TRBV7-2 and TRBJ1-5, with D possibly TRBD1 on 6 matching bases. V dropped 5 bases and J dropped 3 bases, with 17 bases sitting between them. Germline V gene data show CDR1 as SGHTA and CDR2 as FQGNSA. The CDR3 consists of 16 residues. CDR3 in amino acids: CASSRGGGAANQPQHF. CDR3 coding DNA: TGTGCCAGCAGCCGGGGGGGCGGGGCTGCCAATCAGCCCCAGCATTTT. Looking up the rest from reference TRBV7-2 and TRBJ1-5 gives the full variable domain: GAGVSQSPSNKVTEKGKDVELRCDPISGHTALYWYRQSLGQGLEFLIYFQGNSAPDKSGLPSDRFSAERTGGSVSTLTIQRTQQEDSAVYLCASSRGGGAANQPQHFGDGTRLSIL.

This chain uses TRBV5-1 with TRBJ2-5, with 9 positions matching TRBD2. The CDR3 contains 15 residues. From germline, CDR1 is SGHRS and CDR2 YFSETQ. V shed 4 bases, J shed 2 bases, and the junction held 6 bases outside the gene matches. The CDR3 region is CASSKRGVNQETQYF. In nucleotides, the CDR3 is TGCGCCAGCAGCAAGCGGGGGGTGAATCAAGAGACCCAGTACTTC.

This chain links TRBV19 with TRBJ2-1; 9 bases are shared with TRBD1. J lost 8 bases, V lost 5 bases, and 10 bases had no gene match. Germline CDR1 is LNHDA and CDR2 is SQIVND (reference sequence). The CDR3 totals 15 residues. The CDR3 region is CASSLGTGKRHEQFF. The DNA for the CDR3 is TGTGCCAGTAGTCTCGGGACAGGGAAAAGGCATGAGCAGTTCTTC.

J is TRBJ2-6 and V is TRBV5-1; D unclear. V was shortened by 4 bases and J by 0 bases, with 8 bases between the two germline ends. Germline V lookup: CDR1 SGHRS, CDR2 YFSETQ. This CDR3 contains 15 residues. The CDR3 loop is CASSPEPSGANVLTF. CDR3 nucleotides: TGCGCCAGCAGCCCGGAGCCCTCTGGGGCCAACGTCCTGACTTTC.

The CDR3 DNA reads as TGTGCCAGCAGCCTACAGGGTGGTACCTACGAGCAGTACTTC. It is translated as CASSLQGGTYEQYF. The chain couples TRBV6-6 to TRBJ2-7; a possible D gene is TRBD1 (6 bases). The V gene's germline CDR1 is MNHNY and CDR2 SVGAGI (reference sequence). V dropped 6 bases and J dropped 2 bases, with 14 bases sitting between them. The CDR3 length is 14 residues.

The V gene is TRBV30, the J gene TRBJ2-1; TRBD2 aligns across 9 bases. Germline V lookup: CDR1 GTSNPN, CDR2 SVGIG (reference sequence). The J segment lost 7 bases and the V segment lost 1 base, leaving 2 bases of the junction unmatched. The CDR3 extends over 13 amino acids. CDR3 DNA: TGTGCCTGGAGTGGCGGGGGGGCAAATGAGCAGTTCTTC. This gives the protein CAWSGGGANEQFF.

This rearrangement joins TRBV7-3 to TRBJ2-1; 13 bases match TRBD2. This CDR3 is 15 amino acids long. J lost 9 bases, V lost 4 bases, and 6 bases had no gene match. Germline V CDR1 and CDR2: SGHTA, FQGTGA. The DNA for the CDR3 is TGTGCCAGCAGCTCCACTAGCGGGGGGGCCCCTGAGCAGTTCTTC. Residues: CASSSTSGGAPEQFF.

The chain uses TRBV5-6 and TRBJ1-4; perhaps TRBD1 as D (6 bases). Trimming removed 4 bases at V and 8 bases at J, with 18 bases between. Germline CDR1 SGHDT, CDR2 YYEEEE. The CDR3 is 15 residues long. The CDR3 loop reads CASSVTGQWNEKLFF. The CDR3 DNA follows: TGTGCCAGCAGCGTGACGGGACAATGGAACGAAAAACTGTTTTTT.

This clone was seen only once. The chain has TRBV5-1 and TRBJ1-1, with D uncertain. The V gene's germline CDR1 is SGHRS and CDR2 YFSETQ. This CDR3 region has 13 residues. The V end was cut by 0 bases, the J end by 5 bases, with 8 bases between. CDR3 protein: CASSLVRDTEAFF. The CDR3 DNA is TGCGCCAGCAGCTTGGTGCGGGATACTGAAGCTTTCTTT.

This clone appeared a single time. The CDR3 protein is CASSIAAGGNQPQHF. CDR3 nucleotides: TGTGCCAGTAGTATAGCGGCAGGGGGAAATCAGCCCCAGCATTTT. The V call is TRBV19, the J call TRBJ1-5, with 7 bases that match TRBD1. V lost 1 base, J lost 4 bases, and 4 bases stayed unmatched. The CDR3 is made up of 15 amino acids. Germline CDR1 is LNHDA and CDR2 is SQIVND (reference sequence). Filled out from reference TRBV19 and TRBJ1-5, the complete variable domain reads DGGITQSPKYLFRKEGQNVTLSCEQNLNHDAMYWYRQDPGQGLRLIYYSQIVNDFQKGDIAEGYSVSREKKESFPLTVTSAQKNPTAFYLCASSIAAGGNQPQHFGDGTRLSIL.

The chain recombines TRBV4-2 with TRBJ2-3; D is possibly TRBD2 (6 bases). The ends were cut back, 1 base at V and 0 bases at J, with 8 bases in the middle. The V gene's germline CDR1 is LGHNA and CDR2 YNFKEQ. The CDR3 length is 15 residues. CDR3 bases: TGTGCCAGCAGCCAAGGGGCGGGGAGCACAGATACGCAGTATTTT. As protein: CASSQGAGSTDTQYF.

This clone has just one count. This chain joins TRBV30 and TRBJ2-7; 7 bases line up with TRBD1. CDR1 and CDR2 (germline): GTSNPN, SVGIG (reference sequence). J was trimmed by 2 bases and V by 1 base; bases with no gene match: 2. The length of the CDR3 is 13 residues. CDR3 nucleotide sequence: TGTGCCTGGAGTGGGACAGGAGCCTACGAGCAGTACTTC. This translates into CAWSGTGAYEQYF. The whole variable domain, filled in from reference TRBV30 and TRBJ2-7, reads SQTIHQWPATLVQPVGSPLSLECTVEGTSNPNLYWYRQAAGRGLQLLFYSVGIGQISSEVPQNLSASRPQDRQFILSSKKLLLSDSGFYLCAWSGTGAYEQYFGPGTRLTVT.

The chain combines TRBV7-9 with TRBJ1-2, with D maybe TRBD1 (5 bases). The CDR3 sequence is 14 residues long. The germline gives CDR1 SEHNR, CDR2 FQNEAQ (reference sequence). With 7 bases removed from V and 4 bases from J, the gap between germline ends came to 16 bases. CDR3 bases: TGTGCCAGCACTGACCCAGGCAGGGTCTATGGCTACACCTTC. This translates into CASTDPGRVYGYTF.

This clone was picked up a small number of times. The J gene is TRBJ1-4, the V gene TRBV27, with 7 bases fitting TRBD1. Per the germline V gene, CDR1 is MNHEY and CDR2 is SMNVEV (reference sequence). The CDR3 is 14 amino acids. V shed 3 bases, J shed 7 bases, and the junction held 5 bases outside the gene matches. The CDR3 region has the DNA TGTGCCAGCAGTTTCGACAGGGCGGGTGAAAAACTGTTTTTT. Encoded protein: CASSFDRAGEKLFF. Full variable domain (outside the CDR3, taken from reference TRBV27 and TRBJ1-4): EAQVTQNPRYLITVTGKKLTVTCSQNMNHEYMSWYRQDPGLGLRQIYYSMNVEVTDKGDVPEGYKVSRKEKRNFPLILESPSPNQTSLYFCASSFDRAGEKLFFGSGTQLSVL.

This chain links TRBV2 with TRBJ2-7; 7 bases align to TRBD2. The CDR3 consists of 12 residues. After removal of 6 bases from V and 3 bases from J, the junction contained 2 bases not matched to a gene. Germline V gene lookup returns CDR1 SNHLY and CDR2 FYNNEI. CDR3 region: CASSERGYEQYF. The CDR3 DNA reads as TGTGCCAGCAGCGAGCGGGGCTACGAGCAGTACTTC.

The J gene is TRBJ2-7, the V gene TRBV2; weak D call: TRBD2 (5 bases). The V gene lost 6 bases and the J gene lost 5 bases, with 8 bases spanning the gap. CDR1 SNHLY and CDR2 FYNNEI come from the germline V gene. CDR3 length: 11 residues. CDR3 sequence: CASSGVHEQYF. The CDR3, as DNA: TGTGCCAGCAGCGGGGTCCACGAGCAGTACTTC. Supplemented by reference TRBV2 and TRBJ2-7, the full variable domain reads EPEVTQTPSHQVTQMGQEVILRCVPISNHLYFYWYRQILGQKVEFLVSFYNNEISEKSEIFDDQFSVERPDGSNFTLKIRSTKLEDSAMYFCASSGVHEQYFGPGTRLTVT.

This chain joins TRBV6-1 and TRBJ1-5; TRBD1 matches 7 bases. CDR3 size: 14 residues. CDR1 and CDR2 from the germline V gene are MNHNS and SASEGT. Unmatched junction bases numbered 6, after V lost 4 bases and J lost 6 bases. DNA of the CDR3: TGTGCCAGCAGTGTAACAGGGGAGGCTCAGCCCCAGCATTTT. Translated: CASSVTGEAQPQHF.

The chain joins TRBV9 to TRBJ1-3; D gene unclear. From germline, CDR1 is SGDLS and CDR2 YYNGEE. The CDR3 spans 15 residues. V dropped 0 bases and J dropped 0 bases, with 7 bases sitting between them. CDR3 residues: CASSVGPNSGNTIYF. Here the CDR3 DNA reads TGTGCCAGCAGCGTAGGTCCTAACTCTGGAAACACCATATATTTT.

The V gene is TRBV12-5, the J gene TRBJ2-2, with TRBD1 as a possible D gene (6 bases). Germline V gene data show CDR1 as LGHNT and CDR2 as FRNRAP. V lost 0 bases and J lost 4, with 15 bases in between. The CDR3 has 17 amino acids. CDR3 residues: CASGLVPGVPGTGELFF. CDR3 sequence (DNA): TGTGCTAGTGGTTTGGTACCAGGGGTCCCGGGCACCGGGGAGCTGTTTTTT. The full variable domain, rest sourced from reference TRBV12-5 and TRBJ2-2, is DARVTQTPRHKVTEMGQEVTMRCQPILGHNTVFWYRQTMMQGLELLAYFRNRAPLDDSGMPKDRFSAEMPDATLATLKIQPSEPRDSAVYFCASGLVPGVPGTGELFFGEGSRLTVL.

The V gene is TRBV7-2, the J gene TRBJ2-5; D call uncertain. Trimming stripped 3 bases from V and 1 base from J, with 6 bases between. This CDR3 is built from 13 residues. Germline V lookup: CDR1 SGHTA, CDR2 FQGNSA. The CDR3 spells CASSFSFQETQYF. CDR3 DNA: TGTGCCAGCAGCTTTAGCTTCCAAGAGACCCAGTACTTC.